These 12 T cell receptor beta chains originate from one sample sequenced in a study of cytomegalovirus exposure and HLA in healthy donors. The PCR ran on 60 Vbeta and 13 Jbeta primers. The repertoire was sequenced with immunoSEQ multiplex PCR; TCRdb's copy has only in-frame clones and lacks some. The top ten clones hold 5.6% of a sample with more than 95,000 clones, around 78% of them seen once. The source material was PBMCs. These receptors were collected from a male donor in good health and CMV-seronegative.

The chain employs TRBV7-2 and TRBJ2-5; D is possibly TRBD1 (6 bases). V lost 4 bases to trimming and J lost 5 bases, with 17 bases between them. CDR3 length: 15 amino acids. Germline CDR1 and CDR2: SGHTA and FQGNSA. CDR3 in DNA: TGTGCCAGCAGCTCCGGCTTAACAGGGATGGAGACCCAGTACTTC. This translates into CASSSGLTGMETQYF.

The chain is built from TRBV6-1 and TRBJ2-7; 9 positions match TRBD2. V was clipped by 5 bases and J by 7 bases; unmatched bases: 12. CDR1 and CDR2 from the germline V gene are MNHNS and SASEGT. This CDR3 comprises 15 residues. CDR3 residues: CASSQGLAFWGEQYF. CDR3 in DNA: TGTGCCAGCAGTCAGGGACTAGCTTTCTGGGGGGAGCAGTACTTC.

The chain employs TRBV5-1 and TRBJ1-2, with 9 positions matching TRBD1. Per the germline V gene, CDR1 is SGHRS and CDR2 is YFSETQ. V dropped 4 bases and J dropped 3; count of bases not matched to a gene: 7. The CDR3 is 15 amino acids. CDR3 protein: CASSAWTGADYGYTF. CDR3 sequence (DNA): TGCGCCAGCAGCGCCTGGACAGGGGCGGACTATGGCTACACCTTC. The full variable domain, in which reference TRBV5-1 and TRBJ1-2 provide the parts outside the CDR3, is KAGVTQTPRYLIKTRGQQVTLSCSPISGHRSVSWYQQTPGQGLQFLFEYFSETQRNKGNFPGRFSGRQFSNSRSEMNVSTLELGDSALYLCASSAWTGADYGYTFGSGTRLTVV.

The chain joins TRBV5-6 to TRBJ1-6, with TRBD1 matching over 10 bases. Germline values: CDR1 SGHDT, CDR2 YYEEEE. J gave up 7 bases and V 3 bases, and 13 bases lay outside the gene matches. The CDR3 covers 18 residues. In DNA form, the CDR3 reads TGTGCCAGCAGCTCACGAACGGAGGGACAGGGGCTCAATTCACCCCTCCACTTT. Translated, it gives CASSSRTEGQGLNSPLHF.

V and J are TRBV2 and TRBJ2-3; 10 nucleotides line up with TRBD2. The CDR3 runs 16 residues. Germline V lookup: CDR1 SNHLY, CDR2 FYNNEI. The DNA for the CDR3 is TGTGCTACACGACGGCTAGCGGGAGCGAGCACAGATACGCAGTATTTT. Residues: CATRRLAGASTDTQYF.

This chain links TRBV2 with TRBJ2-7; the match to TRBD2 covers 7 bases. V shed 7 bases, J shed 4 bases, and the junction held 4 bases outside the gene matches. CDR3 length equals 12 residues. Per germline, CDR1 SNHLY and CDR2 FYNNEI. CDR3 nucleotides: TGTGCCAGCAAGTCAGCGGGATACGAGCAGTACTTC. Amino acid sequence: CASKSAGYEQYF. Together with reference TRBV2 and TRBJ2-7, the CDR3 gives the full variable domain: EPEVTQTPSHQVTQMGQEVILRCVPISNHLYFYWYRQILGQKVEFLVSFYNNEISEKSEIFDDQFSVERPDGSNFTLKIRSTKLEDSAMYFCASKSAGYEQYFGPGTRLTVT.

CDR3 loop: CASSPGQGMNTEAFF. Written as DNA, the CDR3 is TGCGCCAGCAGCCCTGGACAGGGGATGAACACTGAAGCTTTCTTT. The chain employs TRBV4-3 and TRBJ1-1; 9 nucleotides agree with TRBD1. V lost 4 bases, J lost 0 bases, and 3 bases stayed unmatched. The CDR3 has 15 residues. The germline V gene encodes CDR1 LGHNA and CDR2 YSLEER.

CDR3 DNA: TGCGCCAGCAGCCCGGCAGGACAGGGGAACACTGAAGCTTTCTTT. The encoded protein is CASSPAGQGNTEAFF. The chain uses TRBV5-1 and TRBJ1-1, with 8 nucleotides matching TRBD1. V shed 4 bases and J 1 base; nucleotides not matched to a gene: 6. In germline, CDR1 is SGHRS, CDR2 YFSETQ. The CDR3 runs to 15 residues.

This rearrangement joins TRBV4-3 to TRBJ2-2; TRBD2 matches 12 bases. Trimming cost V 1 base and J 3 bases; bases outside gene matches: 3. Germline CDR1 LGHNA, CDR2 YSLEER. The CDR3 has 17 amino acids. The CDR3 is CASSQGTSGTYTGELFF. As DNA, the CDR3 is TGCGCCAGCAGCCAAGGGACTAGCGGGACTTACACCGGGGAGCTGTTTTTT.

The chain has TRBV5-6 and TRBJ2-3; 9 bases map to TRBD1. The V segment lost 4 bases and the J segment 1 base; nucleotides outside the gene matches: 7. There are 16 residues in the CDR3. Germline CDR1 and CDR2: SGHDT and YYEEEE. The CDR3 DNA reads as TGTGCCAGCAGCAGTGCACAGGGGGCGGGCACAGATACGCAGTATTTT. Its translation is CASSSAQGAGTDTQYF.

This clone was observed a handful of times. J is TRBJ2-3 and V is TRBV21-1; the tabulated D call, TRBD2, remains unverified against the DNA. TRBV21-1 is labeled a pseudogene. The CDR3 runs 19 residues. CDR3 bases: TGTGCCAGCAGCACCCGAGCCTTGCGGGAGGACCTTCACACAGATACGCAGTATTTT. This encodes CASSTRALREDLHTDTQYF.

The chain links TRBV27 to TRBJ2-7, with 8 positions matching TRBD1. V was pared by 5 bases and J by 3 bases, with 3 bases of the junction left unmatched. The germline V gene has CDR1 MNHEY and CDR2 SMNVEV (reference sequence). The CDR3 runs to 13 residues. For the CDR3, the DNA is TGTGCCAGCAGTCACGGACAGGGCTACGAGCAGTACTTC. It translates to CASSHGQGYEQYF.